This TCR beta chain originates from a study of T cells after posttransplantation cyclophosphamide. Whole-study results and caveats: Blood and skin or GI T cell repertoires showed limited TRB overlap. Later blood repertoires were often dominated by clones from the donor CD8+ memory compartment.

CDR3 length equals 13 residues. V shed 1 base and J shed 3 bases, with 8 bases lying between them. Germline loops: CDR1 SGHRS, CDR2 YFSETQ. Clones were read by immunoSEQ multiplex PCR, and TCRdb kept only the in-frame ones, dropping some. The data show some 40,000 clones, with none appearing a single time. This clone has ten or more counts. What it binds is unknown. The chain couples TRBV5-1 to TRBJ2-7, with a possible D match to TRBD2 (5 bases). The receptor was isolated from a man in his fifties or sixties in good health, CMV-negative, and a related stem cell transplant donor. The specimen was PBMCs. CDR3 in amino acids: CASSLSGNYEQYF. CDR3 bases: TGCGCCAGCAGCTTGTCCGGGAACTACGAGCAGTACTTC. The full variable domain, rest sourced from reference TRBV5-1 and TRBJ2-7, is KAGVTQTPRYLIKTRGQQVTLSCSPISGHRSVSWYQQTPGQGLQFLFEYFSETQRNKGNFPGRFSGRQFSNSRSEMNVSTLELGDSALYLCASSLSGNYEQYFGPGTRLTVT.